This section outlines one T cell receptor (beta chain) sequence together with its context. Its antigen is currently unknown. The source of the sample is a study of cytomegalovirus exposure and HLA in healthy donors. Study background: About four fifths of 350 to 400 genotyped donors fell in the Caucasian-associated ancestry cluster. Overall study results and limits: The authors considered a cluster of highly shared sequence variants likely to be a sequencing artifact.

The PCR was carried out with 60 Vbeta primers and 13 Jbeta primers. TCRdb's table, derived via immunoSEQ multiplex PCR, lists solely in-frame clones and lacks some. The table records more than 100,000 clones, 65% to 80% of them present only once. CDR1 SQVTM and CDR2 ANQGSEA come from the germline V gene. The CDR3 is made up of 11 amino acids. Though probably carrying unrecorded immune exposures, donors were nominally healthy at sampling. The sequenced material came from PBMCs. This chain connects TRBV29-1 to TRBJ2-5; D ambiguous. The J call may be wrong; the DNA end is better matched by TRBJ2-7. The sequence came from a woman between 40 and 50 years old in good health and CMV-seropositive. The DNA of the CDR3 is TGCAGCGTTCAGGAAAGCTACGAGCAGTACTTC. Encoded protein: CSVQESYEQYF.